This T cell receptor (beta chain) was found in a study of blood T cell repertoires in COVID-19. Study-level background: Sources were T cells, B-cell-depleted T cells, or PBMCs; the material itself was cDNA or gDNA.

TCRdb's copy holds only in-frame clones and misses some; the assay was immunoSEQ multiplex PCR. The repertoire holds over 200,000 clones, with around 82% as singletons. This CDR3 is 16 amino acids long. V gave up 4 bases and J gave up 0 bases, with 12 bases separating them. Germline assignment: CDR1 LNHDA and CDR2 SQIVND (reference sequence). This TCR came from a man older than 75 with acute or convalescent COVID-19. The sample consisted of peripheral blood. The genes are TRBV19 and TRBJ1-4, with D tentatively TRBD1 (5 bases). The CDR3 DNA reads TGTGCCAGTAGTACGGGGACTTCAGCAACTAATGAAAAACTGTTTTTT. This translates into CASSTGTSATNEKLFF.